The clone carrying this T cell receptor beta chain was detected only once. The sample belongs to a study of T cells in Graves' hyperthyroidism and ophthalmopathy. Researchers took RNA transcripts and amplified the TCR beta CDR3 regions from them. Initially, a first-round RT-PCR of the TCR CDR3 employed the HTBI primer set. MiXCR was run by TCRdb on the multiplex PCR reads, yielding one entry per CDR3 protein. The repertoire consists of about 510,000 distinct CDR3 sequences, with 35% to 50% occurring once and the leading ten covering about two fifths. From germline, CDR1 is DFQATT and CDR2 SNEGSKA (reference sequence). This CDR3 comprises 14 residues. Trimming stripped 0 bases from V and 1 base from J, with 7 bases between.

The clonotype originates from an adult woman with Graves' disease, either hyperthyroidism or ophthalmopathy (not recorded which). Sample: peripheral blood or thyroid tissue (not recorded which). The chain couples TRBV20-1 to TRBJ1-3, with unresolved D. CDR3 nucleotides: TGCAGTGCTAGAGACAGGACTTCTGGAAACACCATATATTTT. Translating it yields CSARDRTSGNTIYF.